Each of the 27 T cell receptor beta chains below was sequenced from the same sample in a study of metastatic and nonmetastatic thyroid tumors. TCRdb called clones again from the PCR reads with MiXCR. The sample holds fewer than 40,000 clones, approximately 25% seen once. Treatment of any kind had been given to no patient before thyroid surgery. Sequencing was carried out using blood. These receptors all stem from a female donor with papillary thyroid cancer or a benign thyroid nodule (not recorded which). Some clones in this sample may be carry-over from other donors' samples.

The rearrangement links TRBV12-5 to TRBJ1-2; 7 bases match TRBD1. The V gene's germline CDR1 is LGHNT and CDR2 FRNRAP. This CDR3 spans 13 amino acids. With 6 bases clipped from V and 14 bases from J, the junction kept 15 bases outside the gene matches. CDR3 DNA: TGTGCTAGTGGAATGACAGGGAGCTATGGCAAAACCTTC. It specifies CASGMTGSYGKTF.

At least ten counts were recorded for this clone. The rearrangement links TRBV2 to TRBJ2-3; the D gene is possibly TRBD2 (5 bases). V dropped 3 bases and J dropped 7 bases, with 17 bases sitting between them. In germline, CDR1 is SNHLY, CDR2 FYNNEI. The CDR3 consists of 15 residues. The CDR3 loop is CASSDGVGRYYTQYF. CDR3 DNA: TGTGCCAGCAGTGACGGGGTAGGGAGATATTATACGCAGTATTTT.

This clone has a handful of counts. Relative to the germline gene, one junction end is altered; a read error may explain this. CDR3 loop: CASSSGRRPAGETQHF. The CDR3 nucleotides read TGTGCCAGCAGCTCAGGACGGCGACCAGCAGGGGAGACCCAGCACTTC. The chain carries TRBV7-9 and TRBJ2-5; weak D call: TRBD1 (6 bases). CDR3 length: 16 residues. Germline values: CDR1 SEHNR, CDR2 FQNEAQ (reference sequence).

This clone has a count of ten or more. The rearrangement uses TRBV4-2 and TRBJ2-7, with 10 bases identical to TRBD2. Germline assignment: CDR1 LGHNA and CDR2 YNFKEQ. The CDR3 is 15 residues long. The junction had 4 bases not matched to a gene; V was cut back by 4 bases and J by 1 base. CDR3 amino acids: CASSPLAGGSYEQYF. CDR3 bases: TGTGCCAGCAGCCCTTTAGCGGGGGGATCCTACGAGCAGTACTTC.

This clone appeared a few times. The V gene is TRBV15, the J gene TRBJ1-5; the D is unclear. This CDR3 region has 15 residues. Germline V lookup: CDR1 LNHNV, CDR2 YYDKDF (reference sequence). Trimming removed 1 base at V and 5 bases at J, with 12 bases between. CDR3 bases: TGTGCCACCAGCAGAGGAATGCATGGCCATCAGCCCCAGCATTTT. Its protein is CATSRGMHGHQPQHF.

This chain joins TRBV28 and TRBJ1-2; 8 bases fit TRBD1. Germline values: CDR1 MDHEN, CDR2 SYDVKM. Trimming cost V 8 bases and J 0 bases; bases outside gene matches: 8. The CDR3 covers 15 residues. The CDR3 reads CASWTGWLANYGYTF. CDR3 in DNA: TGTGCCAGCTGGACAGGGTGGCTAGCTAACTATGGCTACACCTTC.

This clone was recorded at least ten times. V and J are TRBV14 and TRBJ2-7; TRBD1 matches at 10 bases. J was trimmed by 5 bases and V by 10 bases; bases with no gene match: 11. Germline V gene sequence: CDR1 SGHDN, CDR2 FVKESK. The CDR3 runs 14 residues. This CDR3 is CAIPGQGFFDEQYF. The CDR3 DNA is TGTGCCATTCCGGGACAGGGGTTTTTTGACGAGCAGTACTTC.

Ten or more counts support this clone. V is TRBV11-3 and J is TRBJ2-1; TRBD2 matches 9 bases. CDR3 size: 18 residues. Germline trimming cut 3 bases from V and 2 bases from J; bases unmatched to any gene: 11. Germline V lookup: CDR1 SGHNT, CDR2 YENEEA. In DNA, the CDR3 is TGTGCCAGCAGCTTCCAATGGGGTAGCGGGAGTGCCTACAATGAGCAGTTCTTC. Translation: CASSFQWGSGSAYNEQFF.

This clone was counted at least ten times. The rearrangement links TRBV28 to TRBJ2-2, with 8 bases fitting TRBD2. After removal of 4 bases from V and 0 bases from J, the junction contained 13 bases not matched to a gene. Germline assignment: CDR1 MDHEN and CDR2 SYDVKM. The CDR3 extends over 19 amino acids. CDR3 bases: TGTGCCAGCAGTTCAGCCTGGAGCGGGAGAGCTACGAACACCGGGGAGCTGTTTTTT. It specifies CASSSAWSGRATNTGELFF. The full variable domain, in which reference TRBV28 and TRBJ2-2 provide the parts outside the CDR3, is DVKVTQSSRYLVKRTGEKVFLECVQDMDHENMFWYRQDPGLGLRLIYFSYDVKMKEKGDIPEGYSVSREKKERFSLILESASTNQTSMYLCASSSAWSGRATNTGELFFGEGSRLTVL.

The CDR3 spells CACMGTGGLDGQPQHF. The CDR3 DNA reads as TGTGCCTGCATGGGAACAGGGGGGCTCGATGGACAGCCCCAGCATTTT. This chain uses TRBV6-1 with TRBJ1-5, with 8 bases identical to TRBD1. The CDR3 spans 16 residues. With 11 bases clipped from V and 7 bases from J, the junction kept 19 bases outside the gene matches. Germline assignment: CDR1 MNHNS and CDR2 SASEGT.

This clone appeared many times. This chain links TRBV14 with TRBJ1-2; D may be TRBD1 (5 bases). CDR1 is SGHDN and CDR2 is FVKESK in the germline V gene. CDR3 length: 13 residues. V gave up 1 base and J gave up 8 bases, with 11 bases separating them. CDR3 coding DNA: TGTGCCAGCAGCCAAGTGGGGCCTGAGGGCTACACCTTC. This codes for CASSQVGPEGYTF.

Ten or more counts support this clone. V is TRBV11-2 and J is TRBJ2-1; 10 bases match TRBD2. This CDR3 is 15 amino acids long. Germline CDR1 reads SGHAT; CDR2 reads FQNNGV. V lost 5 bases to trimming and J lost 7 bases; unmatched junction nucleotides: 8. The CDR3 DNA is TGTGCCAGCAGCCCCCGCCTAGCGGGAGAGAATGAGCAGTTCTTC. Residues: CASSPRLAGENEQFF.

This clone was counted only a few times. This chain joins TRBV10-3 and TRBJ2-7, with D perhaps TRBD1 (5 bases). The CDR3 runs to 13 residues. V was clipped by 2 bases and J by 3 bases, with 8 bases between them. CDR1 is ENHRY and CDR2 is SYGVKD in the germline V gene. For the CDR3, the DNA is TGTGCCATCAGTGAGGGCAGGGACTACGAGCAGTACTTC. Residues: CAISEGRDYEQYF.

This clone was observed a few times. The V call is TRBV6-1, the J call TRBJ2-1, with 7 bases identical to TRBD2. Germline values: CDR1 MNHNS, CDR2 SASEGT. The CDR3 covers 14 residues. V was pared by 10 bases and J by 9 bases, with 15 bases of the junction left unmatched. The CDR3 reads CAINRGVDSSEQFF. The CDR3, as DNA: TGTGCCATCAACCGGGGGGTGGACTCCAGTGAGCAGTTCTTC.

The chain carries TRBV30 and TRBJ2-3; D not certain. V lost 3 bases, J lost 0 bases, and 7 bases lay in between. The germline V gene encodes CDR1 GTSNPN and CDR2 SVGIG (reference sequence). This CDR3 region has 13 residues. The CDR3 nucleotides read TGTGCCTGGAGCCGAGATAGCACAGATACGCAGTATTTT. Translation: CAWSRDSTDTQYF.

This clone was detected a few times. One junction end disagrees with the germline gene, perhaps due to a read error. The chain couples TRBV11-3 to TRBJ2-5, with 8 bases matching TRBD2. CDR3 size: 14 residues. Germline loops: CDR1 SGHNT, CDR2 YENEEA. The CDR3 spells CASSRTSGQETQHF. The CDR3 DNA sequence: TGTGCCAGTAGCCGCACTAGCGGCCAAGAGACCCAGCACTTC.

This clone is medium-sized. The V and J genes are TRBV6-2 or TRBV6-3 and TRBJ2-7; D might be TRBD2 (5 bases). The CDR3 has 17 amino acids. The V and J ends lost 4 bases and 0 bases respectively, with 19 bases between them. Germline lookup yields CDR1 MNHEY and CDR2 SVGEGT. In nucleotides, the CDR3 is TGTGCCAGCAGTTCCTACGTACGGGCGGGCAGCTCCTACGAGCAGTACTTC. Protein product: CASSSYVRAGSSYEQYF.

This clone has ten or more counts. V gene TRBV4-1 combines with J gene TRBJ2-1; 8 bases match TRBD2. The V segment lost 6 bases and the J segment 9 bases; nucleotides outside the gene matches: 16. The germline gives CDR1 MGHRA, CDR2 YSYEKL. This CDR3 is built from 16 residues. The CDR3 reads CASSSTPGLVRGEQFF. CDR3 coding DNA: TGCGCCAGCAGTTCAACCCCGGGACTAGTACGGGGTGAGCAGTTCTTC.

The V gene is TRBV20-1, the J gene TRBJ1-4, with D hard to call. V gave up 7 bases and J gave up 8 bases, with 14 bases separating them. The length of the CDR3 is 12 residues. Germline V gene lookup returns CDR1 DFQATT and CDR2 SNEGSKA (reference sequence). In DNA, the CDR3 is TGCAGTGTTACGGAAAGTGTGGAAAAACTGTTTTTT. It specifies CSVTESVEKLFF.

About this clone itself: No conserved phenylalanine or tryptophan ends this CDR3, so it is likely a read error. The chain combines TRBV15 with TRBJ1-1; 7 bases are a match to TRBD1. Trimming took 0 bases from V and 3 from J; bases not matched to a gene: 4. This CDR3 comprises 15 residues. Per the germline V gene, CDR1 is LNHNV and CDR2 is YYDKDF (reference sequence). CDR3 nucleotides: TGTGCCACCAGCAGAGATGGGAGGGGGCACACTGAAGCTTTCTGT. As protein: CATSRDGRGHTEAFC.

This clone was seen repeatedly, ten times or more. An end of the junction does not agree with germline; a read error may underlie this. The genes are TRBV25-1 and TRBJ1-1; D is undetermined. Germline values: CDR1 MGHDK, CDR2 SYGVNS. The CDR3 is made up of 9 amino acids. CDR3 nucleotides: TGTGCCAGCAGTGGAAGGACTGGCTTT. As protein: CASSGRTGF. Full variable domain (missing parts from reference TRBV25-1 and TRBJ1-1): EADIYQTPRYLVIGTGKKITLECSQTMGHDKMYWYQQDPGMELHLIHYSYGVNSTEKGDLSSESTVSRIRTEHFPLTLESARPSHTSQYLCASSGRTGFGQGTRLTVV.

The rearrangement links TRBV28 to TRBJ1-6; D ambiguous. The ends were cut back, 7 bases at V and 5 bases at J, with 18 bases in the middle. In germline, CDR1 is MDHEN, CDR2 SYDVKM. CDR3 length: 16 residues. CDR3 amino acids: CASTRSPLVDNSPLHF. The CDR3 coding sequence is TGTGCCAGCACCCGATCCCCTTTGGTGGATAATTCACCCCTCCACTTT.

This clone was recorded a few times. At one boundary the junction diverges from the germline segment, which might be a read error. The rearrangement links TRBV7-9 to TRBJ2-2; possibly TRBD2 for D (5 bases). The CDR3 is made up of 14 amino acids. In germline, CDR1 is SEHNR, CDR2 FQNEAQ (reference sequence). This CDR3 reads CASSLAVGAVEMFF. As DNA, the CDR3 is TGTGCCAGCAGCTTAGCAGTGGGAGCAGTGGAGATGTTTTTT. Together with reference TRBV7-9 and TRBJ2-2, the CDR3 gives the full variable domain: DTGVSQNPRHKITKRGQNVTFRCDPISEHNRLYWYRQTLGQGPEFLTYFQNEAQLEKSRLLSDRFSAERPKGSFSTLEIQRTEQGDSAMYLCASSLAVGAVEMFFGEGSRLTVL.

This clone was observed at least ten times. The CDR3 bases are TGTGCCAGCAGCTCCTTCCGCGGGAGGAGTTACAATGAGCAGTTCTTC. It is translated as CASSSFRGRSYNEQFF. The J gene is TRBJ2-1, the V gene TRBV11-2; 8 nucleotides match TRBD2. V shed 4 bases and J 4 bases; nucleotides not matched to a gene: 9. The germline V gene has CDR1 SGHAT and CDR2 FQNNGV. The CDR3 runs to 16 residues.

There are many counts of this clone. In the same sample, other DNA sequences code for this CDR3. The chain is built from TRBV7-3 and TRBJ2-5; no clear D gene. CDR1 SGHTA and CDR2 FQGTGA come from the germline V gene. CDR3 length equals 13 residues. V gave up 8 bases and J gave up 1 base, with 11 bases separating them. For the CDR3, the DNA is TGTGCCAGCTCTCAAGGATCCCAAGAGACCCAGTACTTC. This translates into CASSQGSQETQYF.

The CDR3 spells CASSYSSGAGWGSYNEQFF. Here the CDR3 DNA reads TGTGCCAGCAGTTACTCGAGTGGCGCGGGTTGGGGCTCCTACAATGAGCAGTTCTTC. This chain connects TRBV6-2 or TRBV6-3 to TRBJ2-1, with D possibly being TRBD2 (5 bases). Germline V gene data show CDR1 as MNHEY and CDR2 as SVGEGT. This CDR3 region has 19 residues. V was clipped by 0 bases and J by 0 bases, with 18 bases between them.

A remark on this clone: One end of the junction does not line up with germline, which may come from a read error. The J gene is TRBJ2-5, the V gene TRBV7-6; TRBD2 agrees at 14 bases. The CDR3 runs 17 residues. Germline V gene data show CDR1 as SGHVS and CDR2 as FNYEAQ. The CDR3 sequence: CPSSSNAGLAGEEYQYF. The CDR3 DNA reads as TGTCCCAGCAGCTCCAACGCGGGACTAGCGGGAGAAGAGTACCAGTACTTC.